These 26 T cell receptor beta chains originate from one sample sequenced in a study of T cells in women clearing cervical HPV infection. Using immunoSEQ multiplex PCR, the repertoire was profiled, and TCRdb retains in-frame clones only, with some absent. This table lists more than 30,000 clones. Input material: blood buffy coat. The receptors were gathered from a woman between 18 and 69 years old with a cervical HPV16 infection that either progressed to CIN3+ or cleared (not recorded which).

As for this clone: The read halts 3 residues ahead of the CDR3 end, with the missing end drawn from the germline J gene. The chain carries TRBV4-2 and TRBJ2-6; 8 positions agree with TRBD1. The CDR3 extends over 20 amino acids. Germline CDR1 LGHNA, CDR2 YNFKEQ. With V trimmed by 0 bases and J by 2 bases, 12 bases remained unmatched. The CDR3 here is CASSQEQQARGLAGANVLTF. The CDR3 bases that were read are TGTGCCAGCAGCCAAGAACAGCAAGCCAGGGGGCTAGCTGGGGCCAACGTC.

Regarding this clone: The sequenced fragment ends 3 residues before the CDR3 boundary, so the rest is inferred from the germline J gene. The chain couples TRBV2 to TRBJ2-4, with 11 bases identical to TRBD1. Germline values: CDR1 SNHLY, CDR2 FYNNEI. The V and J ends lost 4 bases and 4 bases, in that order; junction bases with no gene match: 6. The CDR3 totals 16 residues. The CDR3 loop is CASSGMGTGGKNIQYF. The CDR3 DNA, read in part, is TGTGCCAGCAGTGGAATGGGGACAGGGGGGAAAAACATT.

With respect to this clone: The read comes to an end 3 residues before the CDR3 does, leaving the germline J gene to fill in the end. The rearrangement joins TRBV12-3 or TRBV12-4 to TRBJ2-3, with TRBD2 matching over 7 bases. V was pared by 5 bases and J by 5 bases, with 4 bases of the junction left unmatched. This CDR3 spans 13 amino acids. The CDR3 bases that were read are TGTGCCAGCAGTGTCCAGCGGGGAGATACG. Encoded protein: CASSVQRGDT. The complete CDR3 sequence is CASSVQRGDTQYF.

As to this clone: The read gets to within 3 residues of the CDR3 end, and the germline J gene fills in the rest. This chain joins TRBV19 and TRBJ1-4, with 8 bases that match TRBD1. The CDR3 runs 15 residues. V was pared by 6 bases and J by 5 bases, with 8 bases of the junction left unmatched. CDR1 is LNHDA and CDR2 is SQIVND in the germline V gene (reference sequence). The CDR3 DNA, read in part, is TGTGCCAGTAGCCCCTTGGGACAGGAAAATGAAAAA. Translation gives CASSPLGQENEK. The whole CDR3 region reads CASSPLGQENEKLFF. Together with reference TRBV19 and TRBJ1-4, the CDR3 gives the full variable domain: DGGITQSPKYLFRKEGQNVTLSCEQNLNHDAMYWYRQDPGQGLRLIYYSQIVNDFQKGDIAEGYSVSREKKESFPLTVTSAQKNPTAFYLCASSPLGQENEKLFFGSGTQLSVL.

Concerning this clone: The read stops 3 residues short of the end of the CDR3; the missing end is completed from the germline J gene. The chain employs TRBV29-1 and TRBJ2-1, with D maybe TRBD1 (5 bases). Per germline, CDR1 SQVTM and CDR2 ANQGSEA. The CDR3 runs to 15 residues. V lost 3 bases and J lost 7, with 19 bases in between. Here the CDR3 reads CSVDRLGVTGNEQFF. The covered CDR3 bases are TGCAGCGTTGATCGCTTAGGGGTGACCGGGAATGAG.

Details on this clone: The read finishes 3 residues shy of the CDR3 end, and the germline J gene is used to complete it. V usage is TRBV2 and J usage is TRBJ2-1; D ambiguous. V dropped 5 bases and J dropped 7 bases, with 9 bases sitting between them. The CDR3 contains 12 residues. The germline gives CDR1 SNHLY, CDR2 FYNNEI. CDR3 sequence reads: CASSSRANEQFF. The DNA read from the CDR3 is TGTGCCAGCAGTAGTAGGGCTAATGAG.

Remarks on this clone: With the read ending 3 residues before the CDR3 end, the germline J gene is used to fill in that end. This chain links TRBV11-1 with TRBJ2-1; 8 nucleotides match TRBD2. Looked up from germline, CDR1 is SGHAT and CDR2 is FQDESV (reference sequence). The J segment lost 4 bases and the V segment lost 3 bases, leaving 2 bases of the junction unmatched. CDR3 length equals 14 residues. CDR3 region: CASSFGGGYNEQFF. The CDR3 bases that were read are TGTGCCAGCAGCTTCGGGGGGGGGTACAATGAG.

Regarding this clone: With the read ending 3 residues before the CDR3 end, the germline J gene is used to fill in that end. This chain connects TRBV19 to TRBJ2-3, with 8 bases fitting TRBD2. CDR3 length: 15 amino acids. CDR1 and CDR2 from the germline V gene are LNHDA and SQIVND (reference sequence). V dropped 7 bases and J dropped 4; count of bases not matched to a gene: 10. The CDR3 loop is CASTPGGGSADTQYF. CDR3 bases read: TGTGCCAGTACCCCCGGGGGGGGAAGCGCAGATACG.

Details on this clone: Read sequence stops 3 residues before the CDR3 end, and the germline J gene provides the missing end. Other DNA sequences within the sample encode an identical CDR3. J is TRBJ1-1 and V is TRBV18; 7 bases map to TRBD1. This CDR3 is 14 amino acids long. The germline CDR1 and CDR2 sequences are KGHSH and LQKENI. CDR3 bases read: TGTGCCAGCTCACCACGGACAGGTGGAGAGACA. It yields the protein CASSPRTGGET. The complete CDR3 sequence is CASSPRTGGETAFF.

A note on this clone: The CDR3 end falls 3 residues outside the read, so it is completed with the germline J gene. The chain has TRBV7-9 and TRBJ1-2; TRBD1 is a possible D gene (5 bases). Germline V lookup: CDR1 SEHNR, CDR2 FQNEAQ (reference sequence). Trimming removed 11 bases from V and 6 bases from J, with 13 bases in between. CDR3 size: 11 residues. The CDR3 region is CALLGGNGYTF. The covered CDR3 bases are TGTGCCTTACTTGGGGGGAATGGC.

About this clone itself: The sequenced fragment ends 3 residues before the CDR3 boundary, so the rest is inferred from the germline J gene. V is TRBV19 and J is TRBJ2-2, with a weak D call TRBD2 (7 bases). This CDR3 is 20 amino acids long. V lost 6 bases to trimming and J lost 4 bases, with 30 bases between them. Germline V lookup: CDR1 LNHDA, CDR2 SQIVND (reference sequence). The CDR3 is CASSRDLVGDRGGLTGELFF. The covered CDR3 bases are TGTGCCAGTAGCCGAGATTTGGTCGGGGACCGCGGGGGCCTCACCGGGGAG.

Regarding this clone: The CDR3 goes on 3 residues after the read ends, and that part is filled in from the germline J gene. The chain uses TRBV20-1 and TRBJ2-1; 10 bases line up with TRBD2. Germline V lookup: CDR1 DFQATT, CDR2 SNEGSKA (reference sequence). The CDR3 is 15 residues long. With V trimmed by 1 base and J by 6 bases, 6 bases remained unmatched. The CDR3: CSARVGSGGFNEQFF. The CDR3 DNA, read in part, is TGCAGTGCTAGAGTGGGTAGCGGGGGGTTCAATGAG.

The part of the CDR3 DNA that was read is TGTGCCAGCATATCCTCAGGACAGGGTTCCTACAATGAG. It codes for CASISSGQGSYNE. The full CDR3 is CASISSGQGSYNEQFF. This chain links TRBV6-2 or TRBV6-3 with TRBJ2-1, with 8 bases identical to TRBD1. Coverage ceases 3 residues before the CDR3 finishes, and the germline J gene fills in the end. CDR1 MNHEY and CDR2 SVGEGT come from the germline V gene. V was pared by 7 bases and J by 1 base, with 9 bases of the junction left unmatched. The CDR3 has 16 amino acids.

To note about this clone: The read terminates 3 residues before the CDR3 end, so the remaining end is supplied by the germline J gene. This rearrangement joins TRBV4-1 to TRBJ2-7; 10 bases are shared with TRBD1. The CDR3 sequence is 15 residues long. After removal of 1 base from V and 3 bases from J, the junction contained 3 bases not matched to a gene. Germline CDR1 MGHRA, CDR2 YSYEKL. The CDR3 loop reads CASSQVGTGDYEQYF. The covered CDR3 bases are TGCGCCAGCAGCCAAGTGGGGACAGGGGACTACGAG.

As to this clone: With the read ending 3 residues before the CDR3 end, the germline J gene is used to fill in that end. This chain joins TRBV6-1 and TRBJ2-2, with D tentatively TRBD1 (5 bases). Germline lookup yields CDR1 MNHNS and CDR2 SASEGT. The CDR3 sequence is 15 residues long. The CDR3 sequence is CASSEGGRMREKLFF. The sequenced CDR3 bases are TGTGCCAGCAGTGAAGGGGGCAGGATGAGAGAAAAG.

Points on this clone: The CDR3 end is not reached by the read, which stops 3 residues before it; the germline J gene fills it in. The V gene is TRBV2, the J gene TRBJ1-1; D is unclear. The CDR3 loop spans 14 amino acids. Germline assignment: CDR1 SNHLY and CDR2 FYNNEI. Trimming cost V 7 bases and J 1 base, with 13 bases left between them. CDR3 sequence reads: CASTPGLTNTEAFF. The DNA read from the CDR3 is TGTGCCAGCACCCCCGGACTGACGAACACTGAA.

Worth noting for this clone: The sequence runs out 3 residues before the end of the CDR3; the remainder is reconstructed from the germline J gene. The rearrangement uses TRBV5-4 and TRBJ2-2; TRBD2 agrees at 11 bases. From germline, CDR1 is SGHNT and CDR2 YYREEE (reference sequence). CDR3 length: 16 residues. V lost 4 bases, J lost 7 bases, and 9 bases stayed unmatched. CDR3 bases read: TGTGCCAGCAGCGCGGCTAGCGGGGGGCCGGACGGGGAG. Translation: CASSAASGGPDGE. The whole CDR3 sequence reads CASSAASGGPDGELFF.

CDR3 in amino acids: CASSPGQNPGGYTF. CDR3 bases read: TGTGCCAGCAGCCCGGGACAGAACCCCGGGGGC. The chain is built from TRBV14 and TRBJ1-2; 7 bases match TRBD1. The CDR3 end is not reached by the read, which stops 3 residues before it; the germline J gene fills it in. The CDR3 is 14 amino acids. CDR1 and CDR2 (germline): SGHDN, FVKESK.

To note about this clone: Sequencing ends 3 residues short of the CDR3 end; the germline J gene provides the rest. This chain joins TRBV19 and TRBJ2-3, with 8 bases aligning to TRBD1. Germline V gene data show CDR1 as LNHDA and CDR2 as SQIVND (reference sequence). This CDR3 is 14 amino acids long. The CDR3 is CASSIEDREQPQYF. The sequenced part of the CDR3 DNA is TGTGCCAGTAGTATAGAGGACAGGGAACAGCCG.

A note on this clone: The read falls 3 residues short of the CDR3 end, and the missing part is taken from the germline J gene. The rearrangement joins TRBV10-3 to TRBJ2-2; TRBD2 matches 7 bases. Germline loops: CDR1 ENHRY, CDR2 SYGVKD. This CDR3 comprises 15 residues. V dropped 3 bases and J dropped 5; count of bases not matched to a gene: 6. CDR3 DNA, as far as it was read: TGTGCCATCAGTGACCCTACTAGCGTTACCGGGGAG. As protein: CAISDPTSVTGE. The complete CDR3 reads CAISDPTSVTGELFF.

As for this clone: The read ends 3 residues before the CDR3 terminus; that terminus is restored from the germline J gene. The chain joins TRBV19 to TRBJ2-3, with D possibly being TRBD1 (6 bases). The CDR3 loop spans 19 amino acids. Germline V gene lookup returns CDR1 LNHDA and CDR2 SQIVND (reference sequence). CDR3 loop: CASSFYRVGDWDSNQPQYF. The part of the CDR3 DNA that was read is TGTGCCAGTAGTTTTTACAGGGTCGGAGATTGGGATAGCAATCAGCCG. Full variable domain (missing parts from reference TRBV19 and TRBJ2-3): DGGITQSPKYLFRKEGQNVTLSCEQNLNHDAMYWYRQDPGQGLRLIYYSQIVNDFQKGDIAEGYSVSREKKESFPLTVTSAQKNPTAFYLCASSFYRVGDWDSNQPQYFGPGTRLTVL.

About this clone itself: The read terminates 3 residues ahead of where the CDR3 ends, so the germline J gene completes it. The rearrangement links TRBV11-2 to TRBJ1-1; TRBD1 might be the D (5 bases). The length of the CDR3 is 15 residues. The germline gives CDR1 SGHAT, CDR2 FQNNGV. The V end was cut by 5 bases, the J end by 6 bases, with 19 bases between. The CDR3 sequence: CASSPQGRAQAEAFF. The sequenced CDR3 bases are TGTGCCAGCAGCCCCCAGGGCAGGGCCCAGGCTGAA.

A remark on this clone: The sequence runs out 3 residues before the end of the CDR3; the remainder is reconstructed from the germline J gene. The chain has TRBV12-3 or TRBV12-4 and TRBJ1-1; maybe TRBD1 (6 bases). The CDR3 is 15 residues long. Between the trimmed V and J ends, which lost 3 bases and 0 bases, there was a span of 11 bases. Incomplete CDR3 DNA: TGTGCCAGCAGTTTGACAGGAGCACTGAACACTGAA. Its protein is CASSLTGALNTE. The CDR3 as a whole reads CASSLTGALNTEAFF.

The chain's CDR3 is CSAGQGGNSPLFF. The sequenced CDR3 bases are TGCAGCGCAGGACAGGGCGGTAATTCACCG. J is TRBJ2-2 and V is TRBV29-1, with 8 nucleotides matching TRBD1. The read comes to an end 3 residues before the CDR3 does, leaving the germline J gene to fill in the end. Germline CDR1 SQVTM, CDR2 ANQGSEA. The CDR3 sequence is 13 residues long.

In the case of this clone: The DNA ends 3 residues before the CDR3 does, and the rest of the CDR3 is filled in from the germline J gene. The J gene is TRBJ2-7, the V gene TRBV7-2; 7 bases map to TRBD1. The CDR3 length is 13 residues. The germline CDR1 and CDR2 sequences are SGHTA and FQGNSA. V gave up 5 bases and J gave up 3 bases; unmatched junction bases: 4. CDR3 region: CASSTGQVYEQYF. The part of the CDR3 DNA that was read is TGTGCCAGCAGCACCGGACAGGTCTACGAG.

A remark on this clone: The read ends 3 residues early relative to the CDR3; the germline J gene fills the gap. This chain uses TRBV6-2 or TRBV6-3 with TRBJ1-2, with TRBD1 matching 8 bases. The CDR3 loop spans 14 amino acids. The J segment lost 7 bases and the V segment lost 7 bases, leaving 11 bases of the junction unmatched. Per germline, CDR1 MNHEY and CDR2 SVGEGT. CDR3: CASTPGTGSIGYTF. The sequenced CDR3 bases are TGTGCCAGCACCCCCGGGACAGGATCGATTGGC.